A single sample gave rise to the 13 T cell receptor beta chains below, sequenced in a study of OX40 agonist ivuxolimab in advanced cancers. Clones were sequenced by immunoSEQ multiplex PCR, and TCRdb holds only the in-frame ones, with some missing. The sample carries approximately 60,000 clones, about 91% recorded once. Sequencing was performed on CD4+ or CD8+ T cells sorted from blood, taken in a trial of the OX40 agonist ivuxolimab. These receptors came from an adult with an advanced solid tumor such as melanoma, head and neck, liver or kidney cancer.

The CDR3 here is CASSGNQETQYF. CDR3 in DNA: TGTGCCAGCAGCGGGAACCAAGAGACCCAGTACTTC. V gene TRBV13 combines with J gene TRBJ2-5; no firm D call. The CDR3 runs to 12 residues. From germline, CDR1 is PRHDT and CDR2 FYEKMQ (reference sequence). V shed 5 bases and J shed 0 bases, with 4 bases lying between them.

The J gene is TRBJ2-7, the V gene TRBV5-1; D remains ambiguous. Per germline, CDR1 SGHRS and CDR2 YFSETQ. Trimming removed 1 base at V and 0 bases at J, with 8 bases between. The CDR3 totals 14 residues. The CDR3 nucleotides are TGCGCCAGCAGCTTGTCTGTGGACTCCTACGAGCAGTACTTC. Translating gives CASSLSVDSYEQYF.

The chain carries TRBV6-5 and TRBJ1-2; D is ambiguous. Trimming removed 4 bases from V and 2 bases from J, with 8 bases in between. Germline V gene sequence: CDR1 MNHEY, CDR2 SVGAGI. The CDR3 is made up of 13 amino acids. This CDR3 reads CASSFEQNYGYTF. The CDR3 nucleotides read TGTGCCAGCAGTTTCGAACAGAACTATGGCTACACCTTC.

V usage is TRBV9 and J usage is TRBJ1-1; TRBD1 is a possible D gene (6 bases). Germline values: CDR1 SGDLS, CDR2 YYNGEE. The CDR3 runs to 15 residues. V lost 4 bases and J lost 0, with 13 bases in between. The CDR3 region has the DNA TGTGCCAGCAGCCCTCAAACAGGGCTGAACACTGAAGCTTTCTTT. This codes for CASSPQTGLNTEAFF.

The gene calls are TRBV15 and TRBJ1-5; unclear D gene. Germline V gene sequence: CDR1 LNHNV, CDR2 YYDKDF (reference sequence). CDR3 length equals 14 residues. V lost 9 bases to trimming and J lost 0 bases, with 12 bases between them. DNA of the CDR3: TGTGCCACGACTACAGAATATAGCAATCAGCCCCAGCATTTT. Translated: CATTTEYSNQPQHF.

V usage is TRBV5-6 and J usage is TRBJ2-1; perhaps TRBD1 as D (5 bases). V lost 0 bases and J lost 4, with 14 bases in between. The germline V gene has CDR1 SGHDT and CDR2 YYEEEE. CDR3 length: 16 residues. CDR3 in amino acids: CASSLGAGNQYNEQFF. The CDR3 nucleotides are TGTGCCAGCAGCTTGGGGGCAGGGAACCAATACAATGAGCAGTTCTTC.

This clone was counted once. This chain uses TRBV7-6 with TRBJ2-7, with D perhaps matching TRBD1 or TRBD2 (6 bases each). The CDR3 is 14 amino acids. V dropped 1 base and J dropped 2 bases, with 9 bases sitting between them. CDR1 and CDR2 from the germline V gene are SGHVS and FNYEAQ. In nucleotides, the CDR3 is TGTGCCAGCAGCTTAGGGGGGGCCCCCTACGAGCAGTACTTC. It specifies CASSLGGAPYEQYF.

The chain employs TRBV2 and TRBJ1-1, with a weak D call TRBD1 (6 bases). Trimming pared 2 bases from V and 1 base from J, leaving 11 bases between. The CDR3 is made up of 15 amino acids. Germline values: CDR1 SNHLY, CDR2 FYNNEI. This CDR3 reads CASSERGGQNTEAFF. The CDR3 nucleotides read TGTGCCAGCAGTGAAAGGGGGGGACAGAACACTGAAGCTTTCTTT.

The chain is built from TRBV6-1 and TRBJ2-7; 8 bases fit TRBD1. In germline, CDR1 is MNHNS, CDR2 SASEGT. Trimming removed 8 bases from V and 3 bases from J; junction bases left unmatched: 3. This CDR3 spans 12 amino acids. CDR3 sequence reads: CASRTGNYEQYF. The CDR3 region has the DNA TGTGCCAGCCGGACAGGGAACTACGAGCAGTACTTC.

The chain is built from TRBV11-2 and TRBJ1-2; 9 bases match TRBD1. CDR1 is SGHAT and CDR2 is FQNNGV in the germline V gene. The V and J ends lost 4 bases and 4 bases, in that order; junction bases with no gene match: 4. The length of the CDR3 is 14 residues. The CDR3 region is CASSWDRASYGYTF. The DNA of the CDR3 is TGTGCCAGCAGCTGGGACAGGGCCAGCTATGGCTACACCTTC.

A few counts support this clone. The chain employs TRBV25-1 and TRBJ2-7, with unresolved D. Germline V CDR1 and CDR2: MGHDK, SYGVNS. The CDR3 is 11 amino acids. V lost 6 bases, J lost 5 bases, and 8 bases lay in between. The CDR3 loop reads CASSRNHEQYF. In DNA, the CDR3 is TGTGCCAGCAGCCGAAACCACGAGCAGTACTTC.

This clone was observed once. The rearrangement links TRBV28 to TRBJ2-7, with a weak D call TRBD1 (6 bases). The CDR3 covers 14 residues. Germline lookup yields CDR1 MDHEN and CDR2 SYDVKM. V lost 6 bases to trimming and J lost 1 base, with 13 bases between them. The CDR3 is CASRRNRESYEQYF. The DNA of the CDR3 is TGTGCCAGCAGACGGAACAGGGAATCCTACGAGCAGTACTTC. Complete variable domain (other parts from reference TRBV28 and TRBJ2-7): DVKVTQSSRYLVKRTGEKVFLECVQDMDHENMFWYRQDPGLGLRLIYFSYDVKMKEKGDIPEGYSVSREKKERFSLILESASTNQTSMYLCASRRNRESYEQYFGPGTRLTVT.

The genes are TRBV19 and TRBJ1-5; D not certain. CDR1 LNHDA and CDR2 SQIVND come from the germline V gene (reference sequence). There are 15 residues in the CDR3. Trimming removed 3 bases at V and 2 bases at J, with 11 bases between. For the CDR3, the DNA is TGTGCCAGTAGTATGGCCTTTATGGGCAATCAGCCCCAGCATTTT. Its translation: CASSMAFMGNQPQHF.